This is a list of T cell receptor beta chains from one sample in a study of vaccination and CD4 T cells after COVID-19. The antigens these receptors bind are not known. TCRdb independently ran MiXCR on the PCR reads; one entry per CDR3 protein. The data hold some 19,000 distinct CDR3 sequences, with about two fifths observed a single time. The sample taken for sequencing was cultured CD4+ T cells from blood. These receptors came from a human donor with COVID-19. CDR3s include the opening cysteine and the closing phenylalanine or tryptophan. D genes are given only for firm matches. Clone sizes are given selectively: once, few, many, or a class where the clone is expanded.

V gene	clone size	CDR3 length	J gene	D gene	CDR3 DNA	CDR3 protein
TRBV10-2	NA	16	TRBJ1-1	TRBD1	TGCGCCAGCTCGAACAGGGGTAGCCCCATGAACACTGAAGCTTTCTTT	CASSNRGSPMNTEAFF
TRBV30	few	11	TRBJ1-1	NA	TGTGCCTCCGAGTATAACACTGAAGCTTTCTTT	CASEYNTEAFF
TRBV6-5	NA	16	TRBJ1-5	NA	TGTACCAGCAGTTACTCGGGGAGGGAGAGCAATCAGCCCCAGCATTTT	CTSSYSGRESNQPQHF
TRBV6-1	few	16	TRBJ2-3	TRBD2	TGTGCCAGCAAGCATAGAGTGGCGGGGGGCGAGGTTACGCAGTATTTT	CASKHRVAGGEVTQYF
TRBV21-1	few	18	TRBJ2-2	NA	TGTGCCAGCGTCTACGGGACACAGGGCTTTACGAACACCGGGGAGCTGTTTTTT	CASVYGTQGFTNTGELFF
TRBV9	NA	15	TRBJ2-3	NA	TGTGCCAGCAGCGGGAACAACACCCTCTTTGTTCCGCAGTATTTT	CASSGNNTLFVPQYF
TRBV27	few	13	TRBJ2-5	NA	TGTGCCAGCAGTTTAAGGAGCCAAGAGACCCAGTACTTC	CASSLRSQETQYF
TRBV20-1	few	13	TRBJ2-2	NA	TGCAGTGCTAGACCGGATAACACCGGGGAGCTGTTTTTT	CSARPDNTGELFF
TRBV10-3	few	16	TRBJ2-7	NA	TGTGCCATCAGTGAGGATCGCGGGGTGGGTGTCCACGAGCAGTACTTC	CAISEDRGVGVHEQYF
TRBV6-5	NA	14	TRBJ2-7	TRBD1	TGTGCCAGCAGTTACGGGACAGGTCAATACGAGCAGTACTTC	CASSYGTGQYEQYF
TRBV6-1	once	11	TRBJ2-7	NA	TGTGCCAGCGGGTGGGGTTCCGAGCAGTACTTC	CASGWGSEQYF
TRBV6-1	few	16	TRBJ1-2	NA	TGTGCCAGCAGTAAATCACCGGGGCGCCGGTCCTATGGCTACACCTTC	CASSKSPGRRSYGYTF
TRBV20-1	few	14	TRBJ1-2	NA	TGCAGTGCTAGAGCGGCAGGAGCTAACTATGGCTACACCTTC	CSARAAGANYGYTF
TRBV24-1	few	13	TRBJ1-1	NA	TGTGCCACCAGTAAACAGGGGAACACTGAAGCTTTCTTT	CATSKQGNTEAFF
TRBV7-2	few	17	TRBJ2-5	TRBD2	TGTGCCAGCAGCTTAGTTCTGGCGGGGGGGTCCAAAGAGACCCAGTACTTC	CASSLVLAGGSKETQYF
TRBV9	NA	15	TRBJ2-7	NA	TGTGCCAGCGGACGAGGGTCAGGGGAGGGCTACGAGCAGTACTTC	CASGRGSGEGYEQYF
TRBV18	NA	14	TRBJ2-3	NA	TGTGCCAGCTACCCGCCAGGGAGCACAGATACGCAGTATTTT	CASYPPGSTDTQYF
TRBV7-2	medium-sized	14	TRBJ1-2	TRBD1	TGTGCCAGCAGCGCAGTAAGGACAGGTTTTGGCTACACCTTC	CASSAVRTGFGYTF
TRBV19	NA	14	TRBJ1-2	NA	TGTGCCAGTAGTATAAGGTCGGGGGGCGATGGCTACACCTTC	CASSIRSGGDGYTF
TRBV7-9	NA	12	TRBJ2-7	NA	TGTGCCAGCAGCTTAGATACCTACGAGCAGTACTTC	CASSLDTYEQYF
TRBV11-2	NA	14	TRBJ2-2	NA	TGTGCCAGCAGCTTAGACGACACCACCGGGGAGCTGTTTTTT	CASSLDDTTGELFF
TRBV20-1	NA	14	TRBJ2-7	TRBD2	TGCAGTGCTTTGATCTCTAGCGGGGGCTACGAGCAGTACTTC	CSALISSGGYEQYF
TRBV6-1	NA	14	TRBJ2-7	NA	TGTGCCAGCACCCACCGACGTGGCTCCTACGAGCAGTACTTC	CASTHRRGSYEQYF
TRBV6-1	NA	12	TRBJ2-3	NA	TGTGCCAGCAGCCCGGGACCCGATACGCAGTATTTT	CASSPGPDTQYF
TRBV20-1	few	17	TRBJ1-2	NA	TGCAGTGCTAGAGACATCAGTTCAGAATCCTACGGCTATGGCTACACCTTC	CSARDISSESYGYGYTF
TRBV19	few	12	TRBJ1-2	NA	TGTGCCAGTAGGGACAAGCTTAGTGGCTACACCTTC	CASRDKLSGYTF
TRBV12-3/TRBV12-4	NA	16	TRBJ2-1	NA	TGTGCCAGCAGTCCAAGACTAGGCCGCTCCTACAATGAGCAGTTCTTC	CASSPRLGRSYNEQFF
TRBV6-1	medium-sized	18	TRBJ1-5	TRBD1	TGTGCCAGCAGAACCGGGACAGGGGGCGTCGGTGGCAATCAGCCCCAGCATTTT	CASRTGTGGVGGNQPQHF
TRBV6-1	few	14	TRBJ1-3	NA	TGTGCCAGCAGCGTCACAGGGTCTGGAAACACCATATATTTT	CASSVTGSGNTIYF
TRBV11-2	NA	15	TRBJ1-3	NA	TGTGCCAGCAGCTTAACGGCAGCCTCTGGAAACACCATATATTTT	CASSLTAASGNTIYF
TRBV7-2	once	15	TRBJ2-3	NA	TGTGCCAGCAGCTCTGGACCGATTGTCACAGATACGCAGTATTTT	CASSSGPIVTDTQYF
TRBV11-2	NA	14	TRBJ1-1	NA	TGTGCCAGCAGCTTTGGGCGGGAGAACACTGAAGCTTTCTTT	CASSFGRENTEAFF
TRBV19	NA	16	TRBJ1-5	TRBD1	TGTGCCAGTAGTCCTCAAGTAGGGGGCTGGGATCAGCCCCAGCATTTT	CASSPQVGGWDQPQHF
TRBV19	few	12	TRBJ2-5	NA	TGTGCCAGTAGTATAGCAGGGGAGACCCAGTACTTC	CASSIAGETQYF